Listed here are 9 T cell receptor beta chains from one sample, sequenced in a study of blood T cell repertoires in COVID-19. The table came from immunoSEQ multiplex PCR; TCRdb's copy has only in-frame clones and leaves some out. The sample yields roughly 140,000 clones, approximately 86% seen once. Specimen: peripheral blood. Source of these receptors: a woman aged 65 to 85 with acute or convalescent COVID-19.

The chain carries TRBV6-2 or TRBV6-3 and TRBJ1-3; perhaps TRBD1 as D (6 bases). Germline CDR1 reads MNHEY; CDR2 reads SVGEGT. The CDR3 covers 14 residues. Trimming stripped 6 bases from V and 2 bases from J, with 11 bases between. CDR3 coding DNA: TGTGCCAGCAGCCAAACAGGGACTGGAAACACCATATATTTT. This gives the protein CASSQTGTGNTIYF.

The chain recombines TRBV19 with TRBJ2-7; TRBD1 aligns across 10 bases. V was clipped by 5 bases and J by 4 bases; unmatched bases: 11. The germline gives CDR1 LNHDA, CDR2 SQIVND (reference sequence). The CDR3 has 16 amino acids. The CDR3 sequence is CASSVRRGQGPYEQYF. CDR3 bases: TGTGCCAGTAGTGTTCGGCGGGGACAGGGGCCTTACGAGCAGTACTTC.

This clone was seen a single time. V is TRBV5-5 and J is TRBJ2-7, with 11 bases lining up with TRBD2. V shed 4 bases, J shed 4 bases, and the junction held 7 bases outside the gene matches. The CDR3 loop spans 15 amino acids. Germline CDR1 is SGHKS and CDR2 is YYEKEE (reference sequence). CDR3 DNA sequence: TGTGCCAGCAGCGAACTAGCGGGGGTTCAGTACGAGCAGTACTTC. Translation: CASSELAGVQYEQYF.

Only one count was recorded for this clone. The chain is built from TRBV4-3 and TRBJ2-3, with 7 positions matching TRBD2. V shed 1 base and J 3 bases; nucleotides not matched to a gene: 7. The germline CDR1 and CDR2 sequences are LGHNA and YSLEER. The CDR3 sequence is 16 residues long. The CDR3 DNA is TGCGCCAGCAGCCAAGTTCCGGGGGGTCGAACAGATACGCAGTATTTT. This sequence encodes CASSQVPGGRTDTQYF.

This chain joins TRBV6-6 and TRBJ2-7; tentatively, D is TRBD1 (5 bases). Germline V CDR1 and CDR2: MNHNY, SVGAGI (reference sequence). The CDR3 totals 15 residues. The ends were cut back, 4 bases at V and 0 bases at J, with 13 bases in the middle. The chain's CDR3 is CASSSMRQTSYEQYF. The CDR3 DNA reads TGTGCCAGCAGTTCCATGAGACAGACCTCCTACGAGCAGTACTTC.

This chain links TRBV6-4 with TRBJ2-2; TRBD2 might be the D (6 bases). The CDR3 is 15 residues long. Germline CDR1 is MRHNA and CDR2 is SNTAGT. V lost 4 bases and J lost 4, with 13 bases in between. The CDR3 loop is CASSVEGFGTGELFF. CDR3 DNA sequence: TGTGCCAGCAGTGTGGAGGGGTTTGGCACCGGGGAGCTGTTTTTT.

The rearrangement links TRBV27 to TRBJ2-1, with TRBD2 identical over 10 bases. CDR3 size: 17 residues. V was clipped by 2 bases and J by 4 bases; unmatched bases: 8. Germline loops: CDR1 MNHEY, CDR2 SMNVEV (reference sequence). CDR3 DNA: TGTGCCAGCAGTTTACCAGAACTAGCGGGGCGGTACAATGAGCAGTTCTTC. Translating it yields CASSLPELAGRYNEQFF.

This chain uses TRBV7-2 with TRBJ2-2; weak D call: TRBD1 (5 bases). In germline, CDR1 is SGHTA, CDR2 FQGNSA. V gave up 1 base and J gave up 2 bases, with 11 bases separating them. This CDR3 spans 16 amino acids. The CDR3 DNA follows: TGTGCCAGCAGCTTAGTTTGGGGCGGAAACACCGGGGAGCTGTTTTTT. As protein: CASSLVWGGNTGELFF.

J is TRBJ2-3 and V is TRBV15; 7 nucleotides match TRBD1. The V gene end was trimmed by 3 bases and the J gene end by 1 base; junction bases not matched to a gene: 7. CDR1 is LNHNV and CDR2 is YYDKDF in the germline V gene (reference sequence). The CDR3 covers 16 residues. As DNA, the CDR3 is TGTGCCACCAGCAGTACAGGGGCAGGGGGCACAGATACGCAGTATTTT. As protein: CATSSTGAGGTDTQYF.